This entry lists 12 T cell receptor beta chains sequenced from one sample in a study of metastatic and nonmetastatic thyroid tumors. With MiXCR, TCRdb reprocessed the PCR reads. This sample has around 34,000 clones, with roughly 15% found just once. Patients underwent thyroid surgery, and none had received any treatment before it. The sequenced material came from blood. These receptors came from a female donor with papillary thyroid cancer or a benign thyroid nodule (not recorded which). Some clones in this sample may be carry-over from other donors' samples.

The table lists this clone with many counts. The chain recombines TRBV11-2 with TRBJ1-2, with D tentatively TRBD1 (5 bases). The CDR3 sequence is 19 residues long. Germline V gene lookup returns CDR1 SGHAT and CDR2 FQNNGV. Between the trimmed V and J ends, which lost 0 bases and 7 bases, there was a span of 27 bases. CDR3 DNA: TGTGCCAGCAGCTTAGATCCATACCTCGTAGAGACAAAAGGGGTTGGCTACACCTTC. This sequence encodes CASSLDPYLVETKGVGYTF.

A note on this clone: This may stem from a read error, because a much larger clone lies one nucleotide away. In DNA form, the CDR3 reads TGTGTCAGCAGCCGCAGAGGGCTGGATACGCAGTATTTT. It yields the protein CVSSRRGLDTQYF. The J gene is TRBJ2-3, the V gene TRBV7-6; D may be TRBD2 (5 bases). CDR3 length: 13 amino acids. Per the germline V gene, CDR1 is SGHVS and CDR2 is FNYEAQ.

This clone was counted at least ten times. This chain connects TRBV5-1 to TRBJ2-1; D gene unclear. Germline V gene lookup returns CDR1 SGHRS and CDR2 YFSETQ. The CDR3 is made up of 12 amino acids. The germline V and J ends were trimmed by 6 bases and 6 bases, with 10 bases remaining between them. The CDR3 DNA reads TGCGCCAGCACCCTTCATCCCAATGAGCAGTTCTTC. Protein product: CASTLHPNEQFF.

This clone showed up many times. The V and J genes are TRBV6-1 and TRBJ2-1; D is uncertain. CDR3 size: 15 residues. The germline V gene has CDR1 MNHNS and CDR2 SASEGT. Trimming took 7 bases from V and 0 from J, leaving 13 bases between them. CDR3: CASIGFVSSYNEQFF. CDR3 in DNA: TGTGCCAGCATTGGGTTTGTTAGCTCCTACAATGAGCAGTTCTTC.

This clone was recorded many times. V and J are TRBV2 and TRBJ2-7, with D tentatively TRBD1 (6 bases). Germline V gene lookup returns CDR1 SNHLY and CDR2 FYNNEI. Trimming pared 0 bases from V and 4 bases from J, leaving 13 bases between. The CDR3 contains 15 residues. CDR3 nucleotides: TGTGCCAGCAGTGAAGCGGGGACATCCTCGTACGAGCAGTACTTC. It translates to CASSEAGTSSYEQYF.

To note about this clone: Its ends do not fully match the called genes, so a read error is possible. V usage is TRBV10-3 and J usage is TRBJ2-7, with D possibly matching TRBD2 (5 bases). Germline V lookup: CDR1 ENHRY, CDR2 SYGVKD. The CDR3 sequence is 15 residues long. CDR3 coding DNA: TGTGCCACCAGTGGAATAGCGTACAGCTCCTACGAGCAGTACTTC. Its translation: CATSGIAYSSYEQYF.

This clone was found once. V is TRBV7-3 and J is TRBJ1-1; 7 bases are a match to TRBD1. The CDR3 is made up of 13 amino acids. From germline, CDR1 is SGHTA and CDR2 FQGTGA. V lost 8 bases to trimming and J lost 6 bases; unmatched junction nucleotides: 9. CDR3 loop: CASSQTGLAEAFF. CDR3 nucleotide sequence: TGTGCCAGCTCGCAGACAGGGTTGGCTGAAGCTTTCTTT.

V and J are TRBV6-5 and TRBJ2-4; D may be TRBD2 (6 bases). The germline gives CDR1 MNHEY, CDR2 SVGAGI. With 0 bases removed from V and 6 bases from J, the gap between germline ends came to 24 bases. The CDR3 has 19 amino acids. CDR3 sequence reads: CASSYSPPMGDGGINIQYF. In DNA, the CDR3 is TGTGCCAGCAGTTACTCCCCTCCTATGGGAGATGGAGGGATAAACATTCAGTACTTC.

The chain joins TRBV28 to TRBJ1-1, with D possibly being TRBD1 (5 bases). The length of the CDR3 is 15 residues. Germline assignment: CDR1 MDHEN and CDR2 SYDVKM. V was trimmed by 5 bases and J by 0 bases, leaving 13 bases between them. DNA of the CDR3: TGTGCCAGCAGTGCCACGGGACGGATGAACACTGAAGCTTTCTTT. Translated: CASSATGRMNTEAFF.

This clone was seen at least ten times. The J gene is TRBJ2-1, the V gene TRBV20-1; a weak D match, TRBD1 (7 bases). Germline-derived CDR1 and CDR2 are DFQATT and SNEGSKA (reference sequence). With 0 bases removed from V and 0 bases from J, the gap between germline ends came to 18 bases. The CDR3 sequence is 18 residues long. The CDR3 nucleotides are TGCAGTGCTAGAGATCGGGCAGGGGGGAAACTCTCCTACAATGAGCAGTTCTTC. This gives the protein CSARDRAGGKLSYNEQFF.

This clone came up many times. The rearrangement joins TRBV6-1 to TRBJ1-4, with TRBD1 matching 9 bases. V lost 3 bases, J lost 5 bases, and 4 bases stayed unmatched. This CDR3 comprises 15 residues. Germline V gives CDR1 MNHNS, CDR2 SASEGT. In nucleotides, the CDR3 is TGTGCCAGCAGTGAGTGGGACAGGGCGAATGAAAAACTGTTTTTT. It is translated as CASSEWDRANEKLFF.

This clone was seen a few times. The rearrangement uses TRBV2 and TRBJ1-4, with D unclear. Germline V gene data show CDR1 as SNHLY and CDR2 as FYNNEI. Trimming removed 7 bases at V and 8 bases at J, with 14 bases between. This CDR3 contains 13 residues. The CDR3 nucleotides read TGTGCCAGCATTGAGTGGACGTGGGAAAAACTGTTTTTT. Its protein product is CASIEWTWEKLFF.